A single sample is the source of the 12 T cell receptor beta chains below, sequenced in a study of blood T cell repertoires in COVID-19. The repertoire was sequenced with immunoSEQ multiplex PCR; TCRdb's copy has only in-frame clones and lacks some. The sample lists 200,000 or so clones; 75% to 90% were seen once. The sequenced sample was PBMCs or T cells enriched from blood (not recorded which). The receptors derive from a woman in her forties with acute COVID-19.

The CDR3 DNA sequence: TGTGCCAGCAGGAAGACAGGGGGGGAGGATCAGCCCCAGCATTTT. Amino acid sequence: CASRKTGGEDQPQHF. The chain combines TRBV6-5 with TRBJ1-5; 9 bases map to TRBD1. The CDR3 totals 15 residues. Germline values: CDR1 MNHEY, CDR2 SVGAGI. The J segment lost 5 bases and the V segment lost 6 bases, leaving 8 bases of the junction unmatched.

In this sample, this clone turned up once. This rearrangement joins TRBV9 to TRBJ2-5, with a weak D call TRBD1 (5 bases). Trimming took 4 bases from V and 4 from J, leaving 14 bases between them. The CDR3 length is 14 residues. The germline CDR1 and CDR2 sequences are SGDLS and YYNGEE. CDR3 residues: CASSKTVGGETQYF. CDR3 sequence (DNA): TGTGCCAGCAGCAAGACAGTGGGCGGAGAGACCCAGTACTTC.

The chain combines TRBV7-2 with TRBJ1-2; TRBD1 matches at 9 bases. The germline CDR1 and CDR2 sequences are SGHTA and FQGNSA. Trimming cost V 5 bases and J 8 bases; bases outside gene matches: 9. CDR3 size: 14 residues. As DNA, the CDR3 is TGTGCCAGCAGCAAACAGGGGGCGCCGGGAGGCTACACCTTC. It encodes CASSKQGAPGGYTF.

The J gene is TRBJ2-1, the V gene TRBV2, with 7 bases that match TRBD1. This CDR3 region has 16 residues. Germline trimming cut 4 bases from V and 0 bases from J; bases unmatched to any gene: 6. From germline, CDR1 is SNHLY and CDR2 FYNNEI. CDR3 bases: TGTGCCAGCAGTGGGGAAACAGGGGTCTCCTACAATGAGCAGTTCTTC. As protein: CASSGETGVSYNEQFF.

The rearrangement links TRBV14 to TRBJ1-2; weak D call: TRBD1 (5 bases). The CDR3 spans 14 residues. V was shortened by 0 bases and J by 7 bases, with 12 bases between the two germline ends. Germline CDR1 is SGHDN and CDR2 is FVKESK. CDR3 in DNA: TGTGCCAGCAGCCAAGATACGGGCAGGGCTGGCTACACCTTC. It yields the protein CASSQDTGRAGYTF.

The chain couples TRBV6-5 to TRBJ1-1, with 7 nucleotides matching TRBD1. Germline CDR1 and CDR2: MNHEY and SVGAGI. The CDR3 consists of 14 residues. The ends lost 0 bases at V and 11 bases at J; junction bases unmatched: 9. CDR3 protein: CASSYSPRGIFAFF. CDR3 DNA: TGTGCCAGCAGTTACTCGCCCAGGGGGATTTTTGCTTTCTTT.

The CDR3 nucleotides are TGCGCCAGCAGCCAAGATCCCGGGACAGTTCATCAGCCCCAGCATTTT. Translated, it gives CASSQDPGTVHQPQHF. V and J are TRBV4-3 and TRBJ1-5, with 7 bases lining up with TRBD1. CDR3 size: 16 residues. Germline V CDR1 and CDR2: LGHNA, YSLEER. Trimming removed 0 bases from V and 5 bases from J; junction bases left unmatched: 7.

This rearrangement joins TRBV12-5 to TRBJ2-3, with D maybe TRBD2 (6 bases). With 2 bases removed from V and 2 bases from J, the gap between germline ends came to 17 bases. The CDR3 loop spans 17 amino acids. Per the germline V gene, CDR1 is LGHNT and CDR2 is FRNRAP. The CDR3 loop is CASGLPPSGDTTDTQYF. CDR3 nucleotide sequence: TGTGCTAGTGGTTTGCCACCATCGGGGGATACCACAGATACGCAGTATTTT.

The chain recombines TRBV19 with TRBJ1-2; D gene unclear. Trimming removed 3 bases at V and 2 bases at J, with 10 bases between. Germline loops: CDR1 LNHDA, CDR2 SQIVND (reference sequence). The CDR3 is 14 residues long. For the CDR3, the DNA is TGTGCCAGTAGTATCTCGGCAGGCAACTATGGCTACACCTTC. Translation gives CASSISAGNYGYTF.

The CDR3, as DNA: TGTGCCAGCAGCCACCTCAGGGGAAACATTCAGTACTTC. Translation gives CASSHLRGNIQYF. This rearrangement joins TRBV27 to TRBJ2-4; D possibly corresponds to TRBD1 (6 bases). Germline CDR1 and CDR2: MNHEY and SMNVEV (reference sequence). Trimming took 6 bases from V and 6 from J, leaving 12 bases between them. CDR3 length: 13 residues.

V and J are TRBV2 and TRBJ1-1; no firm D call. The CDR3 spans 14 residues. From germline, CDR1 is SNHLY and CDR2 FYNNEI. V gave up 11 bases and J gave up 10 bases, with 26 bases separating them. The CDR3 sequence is CAGKPTTLELRAFF. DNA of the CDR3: TGTGCCGGAAAACCCACAACACTGGAGTTGAGAGCTTTCTTT.

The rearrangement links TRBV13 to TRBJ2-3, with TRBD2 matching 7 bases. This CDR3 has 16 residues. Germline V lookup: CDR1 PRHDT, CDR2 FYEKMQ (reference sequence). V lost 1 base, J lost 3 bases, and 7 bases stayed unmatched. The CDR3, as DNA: TGTGCCAGCAGCTTAGTGGTGGGCGGGGGTACAGATACGCAGTATTTT. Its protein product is CASSLVVGGGTDTQYF. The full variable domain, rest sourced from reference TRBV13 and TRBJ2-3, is AAGVIQSPRHLIKEKRETATLKCYPIPRHDTVYWYQQGPGQDPQFLISFYEKMQSDKGSIPDRFSAQQFSDYHSELNMSSLELGDSALYFCASSLVVGGGTDTQYFGPGTRLTVL.